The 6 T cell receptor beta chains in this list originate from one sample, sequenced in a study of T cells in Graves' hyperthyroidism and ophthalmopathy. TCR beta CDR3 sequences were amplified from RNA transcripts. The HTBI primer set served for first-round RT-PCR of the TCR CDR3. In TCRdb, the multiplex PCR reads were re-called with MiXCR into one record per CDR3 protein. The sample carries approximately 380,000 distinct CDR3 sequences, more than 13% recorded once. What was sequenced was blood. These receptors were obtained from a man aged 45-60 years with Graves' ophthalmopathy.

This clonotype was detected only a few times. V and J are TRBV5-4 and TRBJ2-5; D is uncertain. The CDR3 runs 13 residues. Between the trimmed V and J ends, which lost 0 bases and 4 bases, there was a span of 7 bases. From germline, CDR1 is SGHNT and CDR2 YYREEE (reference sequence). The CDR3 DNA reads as TGTGCCAGCAGCTTGGACTATTCAGAGACCCAGTACTTC. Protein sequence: CASSLDYSETQYF.

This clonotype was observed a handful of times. Here the CDR3 DNA reads TGTGCCAGCAACCGAGCAGGGCCCTACAATGAGCAGTTCTTC. Translating gives CASNRAGPYNEQFF. V gene TRBV27 combines with J gene TRBJ2-1; perhaps TRBD1 as D (5 bases). Trimming removed 7 bases at V and 2 bases at J, with 12 bases between. The CDR3 sequence is 14 residues long. Per the germline V gene, CDR1 is MNHEY and CDR2 is SMNVEV (reference sequence).

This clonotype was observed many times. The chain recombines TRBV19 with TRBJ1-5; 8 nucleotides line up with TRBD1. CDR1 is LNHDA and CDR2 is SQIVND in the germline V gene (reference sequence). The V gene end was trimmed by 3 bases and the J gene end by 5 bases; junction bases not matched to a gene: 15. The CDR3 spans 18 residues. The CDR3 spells CASSIADRVSGGYQPQHF. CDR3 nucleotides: TGTGCCAGTAGTATCGCGGACAGGGTCTCCGGGGGGTATCAGCCCCAGCATTTT.

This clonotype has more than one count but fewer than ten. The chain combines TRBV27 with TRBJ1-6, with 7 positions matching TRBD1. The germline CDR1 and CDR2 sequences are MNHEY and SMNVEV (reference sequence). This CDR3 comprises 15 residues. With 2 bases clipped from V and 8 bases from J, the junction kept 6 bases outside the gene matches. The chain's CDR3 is CASSLSQGVDSPLHF. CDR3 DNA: TGTGCCAGCAGTTTAAGTCAGGGGGTGGATTCACCCCTCCACTTT.

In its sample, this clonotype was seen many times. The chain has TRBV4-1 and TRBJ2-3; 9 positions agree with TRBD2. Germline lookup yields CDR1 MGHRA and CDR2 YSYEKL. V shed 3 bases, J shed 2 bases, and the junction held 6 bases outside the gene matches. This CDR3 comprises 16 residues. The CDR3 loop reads CASSHGSGSYTDTQYF. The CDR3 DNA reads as TGCGCCAGCAGCCATGGTAGCGGGAGCTACACAGATACGCAGTATTTT.

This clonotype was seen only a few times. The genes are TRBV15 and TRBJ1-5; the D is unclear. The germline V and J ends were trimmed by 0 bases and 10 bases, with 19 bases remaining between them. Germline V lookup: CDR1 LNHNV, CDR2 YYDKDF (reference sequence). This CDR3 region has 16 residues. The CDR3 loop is CATSRDHPEISTPQHF. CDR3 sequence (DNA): TGTGCCACCAGCAGAGATCATCCAGAGATCTCCACACCCCAGCATTTT.